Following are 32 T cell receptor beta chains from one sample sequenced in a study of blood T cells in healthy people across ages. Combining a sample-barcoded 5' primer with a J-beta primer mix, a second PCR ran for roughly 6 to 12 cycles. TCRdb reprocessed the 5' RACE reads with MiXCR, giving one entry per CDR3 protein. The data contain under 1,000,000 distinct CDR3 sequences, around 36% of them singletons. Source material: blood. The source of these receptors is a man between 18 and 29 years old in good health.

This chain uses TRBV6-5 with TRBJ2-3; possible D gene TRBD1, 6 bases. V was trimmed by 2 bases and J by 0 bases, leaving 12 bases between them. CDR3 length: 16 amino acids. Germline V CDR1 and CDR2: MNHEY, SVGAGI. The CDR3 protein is CASSYTRGTSTDTQYF. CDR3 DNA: TGTGCCAGCAGTTACACCAGGGGAACTAGCACAGATACGCAGTATTTT.

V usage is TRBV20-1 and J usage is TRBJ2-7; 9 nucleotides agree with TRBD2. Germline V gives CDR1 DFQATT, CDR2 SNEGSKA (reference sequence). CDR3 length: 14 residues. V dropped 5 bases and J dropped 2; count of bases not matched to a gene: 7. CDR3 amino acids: CSAQGPSGTYEQYF. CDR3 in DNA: TGCAGTGCTCAGGGGCCTAGCGGGACCTACGAGCAGTACTTC.

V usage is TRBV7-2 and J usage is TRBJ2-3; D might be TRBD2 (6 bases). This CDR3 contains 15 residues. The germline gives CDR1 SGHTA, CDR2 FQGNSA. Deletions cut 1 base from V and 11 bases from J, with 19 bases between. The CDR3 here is CASSLGGTHAEGQYF. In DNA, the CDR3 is TGTGCCAGCAGCTTAGGGGGGACCCATGCGGAGGGGCAGTATTTT.

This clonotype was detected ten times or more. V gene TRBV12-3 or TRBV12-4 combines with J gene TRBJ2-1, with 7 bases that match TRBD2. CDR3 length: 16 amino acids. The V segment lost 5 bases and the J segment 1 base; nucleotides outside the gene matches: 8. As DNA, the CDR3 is TGTGCCAGCAGTCCCACCCCCGGGGGGTCCTACAATGAGCAGTTCTTC. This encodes CASSPTPGGSYNEQFF.

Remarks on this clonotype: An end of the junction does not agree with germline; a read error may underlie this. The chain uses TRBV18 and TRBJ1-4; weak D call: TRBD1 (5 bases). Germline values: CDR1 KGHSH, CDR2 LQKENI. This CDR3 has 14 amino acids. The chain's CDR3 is CTSARGSRAEKLFF. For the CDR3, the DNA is TGTACCAGCGCCCGGGGCTCCCGGGCTGAAAAACTGTTTTTT.

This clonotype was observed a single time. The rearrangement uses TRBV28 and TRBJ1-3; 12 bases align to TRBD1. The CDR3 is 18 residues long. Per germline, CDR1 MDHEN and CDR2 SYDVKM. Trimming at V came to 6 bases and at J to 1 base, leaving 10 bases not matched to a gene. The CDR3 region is CASSHWDRGPYSGNTIYF. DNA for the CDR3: TGTGCCAGCAGCCATTGGGACAGGGGGCCTTATTCTGGAAACACCATATATTTT.

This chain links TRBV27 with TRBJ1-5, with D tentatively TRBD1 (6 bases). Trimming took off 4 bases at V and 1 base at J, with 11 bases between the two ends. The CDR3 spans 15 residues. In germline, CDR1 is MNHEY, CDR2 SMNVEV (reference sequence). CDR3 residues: CASSYGGGSNQPQHF. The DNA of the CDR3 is TGTGCCAGCAGTTACGGAGGGGGGAGCAATCAGCCCCAGCATTTT.

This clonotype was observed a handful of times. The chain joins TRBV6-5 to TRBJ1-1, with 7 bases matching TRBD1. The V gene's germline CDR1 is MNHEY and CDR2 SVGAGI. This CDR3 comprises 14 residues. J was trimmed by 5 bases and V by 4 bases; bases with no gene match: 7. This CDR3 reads CASSLTGQGTEAFF. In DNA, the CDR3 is TGTGCCAGCAGTTTGACAGGGCAGGGGACTGAAGCTTTCTTT.

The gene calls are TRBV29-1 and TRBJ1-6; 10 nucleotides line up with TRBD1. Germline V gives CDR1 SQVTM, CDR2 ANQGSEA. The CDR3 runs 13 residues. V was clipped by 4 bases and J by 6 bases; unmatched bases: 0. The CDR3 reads CSVGTGGNSPLHF. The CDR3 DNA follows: TGCAGCGTTGGGACAGGGGGTAATTCACCCCTCCACTTT.

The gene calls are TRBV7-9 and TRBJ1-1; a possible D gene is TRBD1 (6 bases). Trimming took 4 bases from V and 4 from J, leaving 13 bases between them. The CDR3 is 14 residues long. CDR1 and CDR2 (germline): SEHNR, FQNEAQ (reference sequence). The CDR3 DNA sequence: TGTGCCAGCAGCTCCACAGGGAGGCTCACTGAAGCTTTCTTT. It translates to CASSSTGRLTEAFF. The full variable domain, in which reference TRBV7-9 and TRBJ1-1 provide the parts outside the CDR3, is DTGVSQNPRHKITKRGQNVTFRCDPISEHNRLYWYRQTLGQGPEFLTYFQNEAQLEKSRLLSDRFSAERPKGSFSTLEIQRTEQGDSAMYLCASSSTGRLTEAFFGQGTRLTVV.

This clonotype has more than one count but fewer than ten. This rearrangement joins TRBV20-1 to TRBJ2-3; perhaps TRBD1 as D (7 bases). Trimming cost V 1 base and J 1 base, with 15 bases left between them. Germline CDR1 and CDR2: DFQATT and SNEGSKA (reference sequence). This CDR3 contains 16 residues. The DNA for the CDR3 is TGCAGTGCTAGAGCTGGAGGGGGCATCGGCACAGATACGCAGTATTTT. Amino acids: CSARAGGGIGTDTQYF.

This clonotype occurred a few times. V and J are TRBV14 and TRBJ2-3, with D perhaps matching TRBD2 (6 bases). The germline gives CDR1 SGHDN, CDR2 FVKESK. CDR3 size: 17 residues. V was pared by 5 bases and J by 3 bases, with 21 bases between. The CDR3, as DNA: TGTGCCAGCAGCTCAGGGCCCCGGGGGACTGATACAGATACGCAGTATTTT. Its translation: CASSSGPRGTDTDTQYF.

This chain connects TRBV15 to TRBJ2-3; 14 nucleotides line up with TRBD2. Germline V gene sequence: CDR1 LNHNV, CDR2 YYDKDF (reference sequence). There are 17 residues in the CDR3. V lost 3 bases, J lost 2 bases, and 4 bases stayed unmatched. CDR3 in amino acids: CATSRGLAGVLTDTQYF. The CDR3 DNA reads TGTGCCACCAGCAGGGGACTAGCGGGGGTACTCACAGATACGCAGTATTTT.

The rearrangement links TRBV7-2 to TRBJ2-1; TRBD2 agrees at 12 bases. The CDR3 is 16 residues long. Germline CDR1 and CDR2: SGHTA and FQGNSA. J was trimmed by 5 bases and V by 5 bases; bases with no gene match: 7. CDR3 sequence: CASSPSGGALDNEQFF. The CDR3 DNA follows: TGTGCCAGCAGCCCTAGCGGGGGGGCCTTAGACAATGAGCAGTTCTTC.

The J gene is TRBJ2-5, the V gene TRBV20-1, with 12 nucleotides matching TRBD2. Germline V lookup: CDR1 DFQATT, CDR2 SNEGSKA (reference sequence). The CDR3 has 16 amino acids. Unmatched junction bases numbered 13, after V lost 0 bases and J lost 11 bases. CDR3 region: CSARDLDRSSGGEQYF. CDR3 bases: TGCAGTGCTAGAGATTTGGATCGGTCTAGCGGGGGGGAGCAGTACTTC.

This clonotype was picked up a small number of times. CDR3 sequence (DNA): TGCGCCAGCAGCCAAGATGGGGGTTTGGAGACCCAGTACTTC. It specifies CASSQDGGLETQYF. V is TRBV4-3 and J is TRBJ2-5; D is perhaps TRBD1 or TRBD2 (5 bases each). The CDR3 covers 14 residues. V was trimmed by 0 bases and J by 5 bases, leaving 10 bases between them. Germline loops: CDR1 LGHNA, CDR2 YSLEER.

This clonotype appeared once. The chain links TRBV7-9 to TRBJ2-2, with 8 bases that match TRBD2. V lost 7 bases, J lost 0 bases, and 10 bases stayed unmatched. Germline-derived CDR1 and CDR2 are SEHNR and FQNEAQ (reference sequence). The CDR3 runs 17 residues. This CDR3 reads CASIFSSLAANTGELFF. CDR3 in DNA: TGTGCCAGCATCTTCTCCTCACTAGCGGCGAACACCGGGGAGCTGTTTTTT.

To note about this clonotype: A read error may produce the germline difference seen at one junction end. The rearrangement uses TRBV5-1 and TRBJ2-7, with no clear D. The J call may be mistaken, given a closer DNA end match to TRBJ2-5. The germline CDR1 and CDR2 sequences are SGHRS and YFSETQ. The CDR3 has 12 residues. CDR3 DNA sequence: TGCGCCGGCAGTGGTGATGAGGAGACCCAGTACTTC. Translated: CAGSGDEETQYF.

The CDR3 coding sequence is TGTGCCAGCAGCGTAGGTGAGGGGGGCGCCTACAATGAGCAGTTCTTC. Its protein product is CASSVGEGGAYNEQFF. V usage is TRBV9 and J usage is TRBJ2-1; D may match TRBD1 or TRBD2 (6 bases each). Per germline, CDR1 SGDLS and CDR2 YYNGEE. The V and J ends lost 0 bases and 2 bases respectively, with 12 bases between them. The CDR3 runs 16 residues.

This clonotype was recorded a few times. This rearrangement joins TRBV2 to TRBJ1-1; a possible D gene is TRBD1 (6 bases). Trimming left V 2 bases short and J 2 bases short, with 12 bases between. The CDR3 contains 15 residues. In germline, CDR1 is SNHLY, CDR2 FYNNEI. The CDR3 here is CASSESPGHNTEAFF. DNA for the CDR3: TGTGCCAGCAGTGAATCCCCGGGACACAACACTGAAGCTTTCTTT.

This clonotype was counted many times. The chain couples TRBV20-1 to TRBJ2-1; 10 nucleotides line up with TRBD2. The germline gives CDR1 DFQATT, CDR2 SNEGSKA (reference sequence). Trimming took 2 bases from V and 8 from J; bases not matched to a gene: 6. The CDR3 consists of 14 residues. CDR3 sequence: CSARRLAGGYEQFF. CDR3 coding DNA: TGCAGTGCTAGACGACTAGCGGGTGGGTATGAGCAGTTCTTC.

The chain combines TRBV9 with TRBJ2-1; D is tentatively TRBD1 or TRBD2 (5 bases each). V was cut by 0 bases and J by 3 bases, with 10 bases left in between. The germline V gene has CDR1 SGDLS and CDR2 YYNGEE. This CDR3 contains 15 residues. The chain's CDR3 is CASSVAGPIYNEQFF. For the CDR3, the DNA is TGTGCCAGCAGCGTAGCGGGGCCGATCTACAATGAGCAGTTCTTC.

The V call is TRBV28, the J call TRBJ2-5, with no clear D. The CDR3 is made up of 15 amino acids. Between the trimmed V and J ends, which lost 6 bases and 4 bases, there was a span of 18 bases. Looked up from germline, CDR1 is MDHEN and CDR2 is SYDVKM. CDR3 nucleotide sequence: TGTGCCAGCAGGTTGGACCTCTCAGTAGGAGAGACCCAGTACTTC. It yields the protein CASRLDLSVGETQYF. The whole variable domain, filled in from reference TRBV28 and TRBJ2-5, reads DVKVTQSSRYLVKRTGEKVFLECVQDMDHENMFWYRQDPGLGLRLIYFSYDVKMKEKGDIPEGYSVSREKKERFSLILESASTNQTSMYLCASRLDLSVGETQYFGPGTRLLVL.

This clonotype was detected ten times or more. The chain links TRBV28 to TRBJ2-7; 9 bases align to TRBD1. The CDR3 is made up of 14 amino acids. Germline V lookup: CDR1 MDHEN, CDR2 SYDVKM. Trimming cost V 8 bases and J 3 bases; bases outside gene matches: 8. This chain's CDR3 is CASQGTGKNYEQYF. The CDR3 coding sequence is TGTGCCAGCCAAGGGACAGGGAAAAACTACGAGCAGTACTTC.

CDR3 coding DNA: TGCAGTGCTAGAGACGCCTTTCAGGGAATTTCGACCGGCTACACCTTC. Translation gives CSARDAFQGISTGYTF. This chain connects TRBV20-1 to TRBJ1-2; D is possibly TRBD1 (5 bases). The germline V gene has CDR1 DFQATT and CDR2 SNEGSKA (reference sequence). The CDR3 runs 16 residues. V was shortened by 0 bases and J by 8 bases, with 22 bases between the two germline ends.

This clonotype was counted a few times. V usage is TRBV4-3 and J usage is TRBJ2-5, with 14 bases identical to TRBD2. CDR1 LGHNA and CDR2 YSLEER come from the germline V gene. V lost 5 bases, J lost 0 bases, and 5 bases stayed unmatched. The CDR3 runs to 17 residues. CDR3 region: CASSYGLAGGNQETQYF. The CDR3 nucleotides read TGCGCCAGCAGCTATGGACTAGCGGGGGGAAACCAAGAGACCCAGTACTTC.

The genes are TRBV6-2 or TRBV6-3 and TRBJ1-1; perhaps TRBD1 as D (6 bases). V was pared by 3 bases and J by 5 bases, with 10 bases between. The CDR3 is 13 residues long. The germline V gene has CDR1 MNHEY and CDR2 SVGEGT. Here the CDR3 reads CASSYGGATEAFF. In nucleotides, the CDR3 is TGTGCCAGCAGTTATGGGGGGGCGACTGAAGCTTTCTTT.

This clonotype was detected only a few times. The CDR3 sequence is CASSYLLAGNTGELFF. CDR3 sequence (DNA): TGTGCCAGCAGTTACCTCCTAGCGGGGAACACCGGGGAGCTGTTTTTT. The chain has TRBV6-6 and TRBJ2-2, with 8 bases that match TRBD2. V was clipped by 2 bases and J by 1 base; unmatched bases: 3. Germline V gene data show CDR1 as MNHNY and CDR2 as SVGAGI (reference sequence). The CDR3 totals 16 residues.

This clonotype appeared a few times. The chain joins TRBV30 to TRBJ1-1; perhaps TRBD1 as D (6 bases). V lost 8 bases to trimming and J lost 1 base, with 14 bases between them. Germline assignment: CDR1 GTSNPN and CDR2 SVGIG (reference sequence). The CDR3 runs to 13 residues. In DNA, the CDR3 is TGTGCCGCCTGCAAACAGGGGAACACTGAAGCTTTCTTT. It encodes CAACKQGNTEAFF.

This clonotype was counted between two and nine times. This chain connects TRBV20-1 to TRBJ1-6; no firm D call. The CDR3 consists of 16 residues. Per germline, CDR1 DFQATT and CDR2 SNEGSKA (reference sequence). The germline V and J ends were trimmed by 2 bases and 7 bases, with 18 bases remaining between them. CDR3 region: CSARPHLGPQNSPLHF. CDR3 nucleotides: TGCAGTGCTAGACCGCATCTAGGACCCCAAAATTCACCCCTCCACTTT.

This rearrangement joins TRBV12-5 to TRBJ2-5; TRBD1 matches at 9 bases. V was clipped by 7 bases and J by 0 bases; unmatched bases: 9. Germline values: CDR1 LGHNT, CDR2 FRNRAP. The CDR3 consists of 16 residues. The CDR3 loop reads CASASYGTGYQETQYF. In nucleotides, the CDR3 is TGTGCTAGTGCTTCGTACGGGACAGGGTACCAAGAGACCCAGTACTTC.

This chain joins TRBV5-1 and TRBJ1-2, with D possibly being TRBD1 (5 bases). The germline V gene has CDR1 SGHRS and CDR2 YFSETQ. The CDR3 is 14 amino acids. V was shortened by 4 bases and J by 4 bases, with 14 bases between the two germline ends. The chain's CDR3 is CASSPDSSIYGYTF. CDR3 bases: TGCGCCAGCAGCCCCGACAGTTCCATCTATGGCTACACCTTC.